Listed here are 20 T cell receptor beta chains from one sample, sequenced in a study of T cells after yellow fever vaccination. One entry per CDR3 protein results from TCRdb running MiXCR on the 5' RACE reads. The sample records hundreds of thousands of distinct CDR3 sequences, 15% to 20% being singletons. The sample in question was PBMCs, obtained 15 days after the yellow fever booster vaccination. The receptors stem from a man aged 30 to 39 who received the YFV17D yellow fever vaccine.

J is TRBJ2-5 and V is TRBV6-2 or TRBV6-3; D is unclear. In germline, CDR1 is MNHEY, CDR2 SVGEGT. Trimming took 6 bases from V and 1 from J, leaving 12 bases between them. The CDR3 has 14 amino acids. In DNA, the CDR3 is TGTGCCAGCAGCCTCCCCGGTTTCCAAGAGACCCAGTACTTC. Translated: CASSLPGFQETQYF.

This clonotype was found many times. The CDR3 reads CSARRGFGQFF. CDR3 nucleotides: TGCAGTGCTAGGAGGGGTTTCGGCCAGTTCTTC. The rearrangement links TRBV20-1 to TRBJ2-1; tentatively, D is TRBD1 or TRBD2 (5 bases each). This CDR3 has 11 amino acids. Deletions cut 3 bases from V and 13 bases from J, with 13 bases between. From germline, CDR1 is DFQATT and CDR2 SNEGSKA (reference sequence).

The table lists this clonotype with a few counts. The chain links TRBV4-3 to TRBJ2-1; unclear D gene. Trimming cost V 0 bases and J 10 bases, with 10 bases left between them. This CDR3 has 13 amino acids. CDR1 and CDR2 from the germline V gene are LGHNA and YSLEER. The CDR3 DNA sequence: TGCGCCAGCAGCCAAGATGGTCCGACCGAGCAGTTCTTC. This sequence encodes CASSQDGPTEQFF.

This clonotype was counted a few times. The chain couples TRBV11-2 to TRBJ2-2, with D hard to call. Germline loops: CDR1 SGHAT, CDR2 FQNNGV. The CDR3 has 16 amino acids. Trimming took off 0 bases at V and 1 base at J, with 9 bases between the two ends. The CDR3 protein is CASSLDFGGNTGELFF. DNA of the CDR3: TGTGCCAGCAGCTTAGATTTCGGCGGGAACACCGGGGAGCTGTTTTTT.

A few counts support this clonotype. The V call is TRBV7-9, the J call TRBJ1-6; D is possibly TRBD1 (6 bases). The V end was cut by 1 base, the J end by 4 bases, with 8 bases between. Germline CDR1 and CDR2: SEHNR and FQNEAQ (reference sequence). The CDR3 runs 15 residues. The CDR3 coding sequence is TGTGCCAGCAGCTTAGAGGGGGGGTATAATTCACCCCTCCACTTT. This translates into CASSLEGGYNSPLHF.

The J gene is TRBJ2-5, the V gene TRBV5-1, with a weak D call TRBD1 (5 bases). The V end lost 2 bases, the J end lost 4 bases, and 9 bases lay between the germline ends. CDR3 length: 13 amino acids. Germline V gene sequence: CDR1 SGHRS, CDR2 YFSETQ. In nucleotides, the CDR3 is TGCGCCAGCAGCTTAAAGGGGCCAGAGACCCAGTACTTC. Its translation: CASSLKGPETQYF.

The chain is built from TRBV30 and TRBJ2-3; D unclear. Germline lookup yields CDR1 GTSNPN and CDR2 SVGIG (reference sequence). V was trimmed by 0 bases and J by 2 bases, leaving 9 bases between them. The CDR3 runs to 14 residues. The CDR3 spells CAWSVGPVTDTQYF. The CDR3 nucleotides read TGTGCCTGGAGTGTAGGTCCAGTCACAGATACGCAGTATTTT.

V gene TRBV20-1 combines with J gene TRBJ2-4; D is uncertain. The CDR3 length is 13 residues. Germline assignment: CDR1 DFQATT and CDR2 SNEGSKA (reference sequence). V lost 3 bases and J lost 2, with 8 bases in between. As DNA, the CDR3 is TGCAGTGCTAGTCCTGGGCCCAAAAACATTCAGTACTTC. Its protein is CSASPGPKNIQYF.

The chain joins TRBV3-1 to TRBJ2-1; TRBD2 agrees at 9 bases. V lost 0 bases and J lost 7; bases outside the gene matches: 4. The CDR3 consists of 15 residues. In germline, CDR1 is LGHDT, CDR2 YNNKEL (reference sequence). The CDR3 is CASSQDRLAGNEQFF. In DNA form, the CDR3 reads TGTGCCAGCAGCCAAGATAGGCTAGCGGGAAATGAGCAGTTCTTC.

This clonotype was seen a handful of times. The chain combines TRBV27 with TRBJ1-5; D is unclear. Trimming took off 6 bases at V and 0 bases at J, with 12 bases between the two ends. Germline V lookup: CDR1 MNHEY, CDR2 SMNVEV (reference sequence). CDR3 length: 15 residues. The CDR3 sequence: CASRGLGYSNQPQHF. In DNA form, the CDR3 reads TGTGCCAGCAGAGGACTGGGGTATAGCAATCAGCCCCAGCATTTT.

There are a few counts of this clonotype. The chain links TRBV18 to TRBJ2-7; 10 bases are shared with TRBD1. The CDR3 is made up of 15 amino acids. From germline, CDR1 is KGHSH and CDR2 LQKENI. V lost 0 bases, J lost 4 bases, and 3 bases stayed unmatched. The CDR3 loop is CASSPPGQGLYEQYF. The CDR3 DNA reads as TGTGCCAGCTCACCACCGGGACAGGGGTTATACGAGCAGTACTTC.

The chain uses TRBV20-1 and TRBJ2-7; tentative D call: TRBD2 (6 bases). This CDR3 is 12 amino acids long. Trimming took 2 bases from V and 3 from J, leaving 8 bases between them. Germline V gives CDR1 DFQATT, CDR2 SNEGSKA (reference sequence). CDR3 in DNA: TGCAGTGCTAGACGACTAGACTACGAGCAGTACTTC. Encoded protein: CSARRLDYEQYF.

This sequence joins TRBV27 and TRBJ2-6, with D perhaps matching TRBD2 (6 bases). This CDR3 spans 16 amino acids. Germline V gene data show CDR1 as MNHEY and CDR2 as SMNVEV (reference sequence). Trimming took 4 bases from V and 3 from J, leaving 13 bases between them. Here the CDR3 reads CASSSGGVSGANVLTF. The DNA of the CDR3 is TGTGCCAGCAGTTCCGGGGGAGTGAGTGGGGCCAACGTCCTGACTTTC.

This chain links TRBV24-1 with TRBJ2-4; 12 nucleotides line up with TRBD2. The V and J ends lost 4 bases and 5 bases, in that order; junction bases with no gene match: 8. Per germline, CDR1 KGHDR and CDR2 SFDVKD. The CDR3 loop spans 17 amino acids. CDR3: CATSEGTASGRENIQYF. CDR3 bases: TGTGCCACCAGTGAGGGAACGGCTAGCGGGAGGGAAAACATTCAGTACTTC.

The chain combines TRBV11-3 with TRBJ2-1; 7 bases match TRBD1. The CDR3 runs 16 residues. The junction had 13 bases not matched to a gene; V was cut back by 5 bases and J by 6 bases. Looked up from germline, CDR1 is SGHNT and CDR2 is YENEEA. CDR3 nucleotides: TGTGCCAGCAGCGATACTGCAGGGGGAAGGGGCAATGAGCAGTTCTTC. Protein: CASSDTAGGRGNEQFF.

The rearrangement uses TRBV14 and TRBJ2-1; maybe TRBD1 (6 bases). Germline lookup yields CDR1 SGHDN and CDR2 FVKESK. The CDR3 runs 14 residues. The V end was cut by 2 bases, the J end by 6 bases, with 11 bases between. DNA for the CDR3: TGTGCCAGCAGCCAAAATATAGGGGGCAATGAGCAGTTCTTC. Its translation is CASSQNIGGNEQFF.

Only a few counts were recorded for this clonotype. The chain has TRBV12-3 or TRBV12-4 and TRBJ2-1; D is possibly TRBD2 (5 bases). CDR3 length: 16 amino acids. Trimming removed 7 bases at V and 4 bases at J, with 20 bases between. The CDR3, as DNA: TGTGCCAGCACTGTCGTTGGTTTAGCGCTATACAATGAGCAGTTCTTC. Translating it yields CASTVVGLALYNEQFF.

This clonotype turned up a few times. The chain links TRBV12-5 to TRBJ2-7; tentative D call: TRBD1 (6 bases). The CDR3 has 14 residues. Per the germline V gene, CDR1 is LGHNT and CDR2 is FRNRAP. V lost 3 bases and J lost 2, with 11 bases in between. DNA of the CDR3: TGTGCTAGTGGTTTAGGGCAGGGGACCTACGAGCAGTACTTC. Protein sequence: CASGLGQGTYEQYF.

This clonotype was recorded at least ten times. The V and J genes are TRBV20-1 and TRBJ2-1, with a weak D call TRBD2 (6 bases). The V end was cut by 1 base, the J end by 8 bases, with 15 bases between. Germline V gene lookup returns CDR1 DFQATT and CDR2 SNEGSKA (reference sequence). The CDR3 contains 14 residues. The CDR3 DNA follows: TGCAGTGCTAGAGTTCCTCCACTAGCCTATGAGCAGTTCTTC. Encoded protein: CSARVPPLAYEQFF.

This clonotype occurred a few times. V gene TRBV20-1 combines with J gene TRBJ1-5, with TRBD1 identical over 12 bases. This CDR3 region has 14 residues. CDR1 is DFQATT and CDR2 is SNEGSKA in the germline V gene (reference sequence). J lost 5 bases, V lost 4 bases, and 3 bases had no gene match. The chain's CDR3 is CSAMGQGAYQPQHF. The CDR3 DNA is TGCAGTGCTATGGGACAGGGGGCGTATCAGCCCCAGCATTTT.